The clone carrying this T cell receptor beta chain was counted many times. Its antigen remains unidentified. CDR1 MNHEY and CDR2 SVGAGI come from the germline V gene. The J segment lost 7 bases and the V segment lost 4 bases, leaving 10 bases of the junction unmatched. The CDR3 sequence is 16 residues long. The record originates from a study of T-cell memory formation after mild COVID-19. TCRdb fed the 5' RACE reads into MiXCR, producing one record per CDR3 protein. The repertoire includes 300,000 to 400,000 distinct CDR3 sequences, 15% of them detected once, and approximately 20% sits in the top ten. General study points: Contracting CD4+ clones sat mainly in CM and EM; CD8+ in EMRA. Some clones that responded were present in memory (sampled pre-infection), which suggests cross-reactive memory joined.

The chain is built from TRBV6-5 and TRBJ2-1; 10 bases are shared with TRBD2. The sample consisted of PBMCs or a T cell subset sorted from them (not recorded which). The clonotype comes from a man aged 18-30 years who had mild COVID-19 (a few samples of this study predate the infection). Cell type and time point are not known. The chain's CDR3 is CASSSHLAGVGNEQFF. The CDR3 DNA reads TGTGCCAGCAGTTCCCACCTAGCGGGGGTCGGGAATGAGCAGTTCTTC.